This T cell receptor beta chain comes out of a study of T cell repertoires in cytomegalovirus infection. Study information: HLA-B-restricted CMV epitopes that are well studied were used alongside recently identified HLA-C-restricted ones. Public TCR beta signature analysis indicated the presence of both CMV infection and matching HLA type.

The V segment lost 5 bases and the J segment 6 bases; nucleotides outside the gene matches: 6. CDR3 length: 14 amino acids. Germline V gene data show CDR1 as SGHTA and CDR2 as FQGNSA. This clonotype occurred many times. Its matching antigen is unknown. TCRdb independently ran MiXCR on the reads; one entry per CDR3 protein. The sample has 600,000 to 700,000 distinct CDR3 sequences; around 32% are singletons. This chain links TRBV7-2 with TRBJ2-7; 11 bases agree with TRBD1. Source: cultured PBMCs, taken from culture after CMV antigen stimulation. This sequence was found in a human donor in good health (CMV status not recorded). Some clones in this sample may be carry-over from other donors' samples. The CDR3 sequence is CASSPDRGRPEQYF. The CDR3 coding sequence is TGTGCCAGCAGCCCGGACAGGGGGCGACCCGAGCAGTACTTC.